The TCR beta chain described here comes from a study of T cells after yellow fever vaccination. Study results and caveats: Although most clonotypes did not, a small share appeared in both CD4 and CD8 compartments. Primary-vaccination clones mostly resurfaced post-booster (around 96% CD4, roughly 90% CD8). Within FACS-sorted repertoires, abundant clonotypes contaminating from the bulk population could be present.

There are many counts of this clonotype. Its antigen is not known. The trim removed 6 bases at V and 5 bases at J, leaving 8 bases unmatched. CDR3 size: 15 residues. Germline V lookup: CDR1 LGHNA, CDR2 YNFKEQ. Production of TCR cDNA was by 5'RACE template switching, which also added a universal primer site and UMIs. TCRdb analysed the 5' RACE reads with MiXCR anew, one entry per CDR3 protein. Of about 320,000 distinct CDR3 sequences in the sample, approximately 4% were seen once. The TCR was taken from a man aged 18 to 29 who received the YFV17D yellow fever vaccine. The chain recombines TRBV4-2 with TRBJ2-5, with 11 bases matching TRBD2. Sample: PBMCs, taken 15 days after the yellow fever booster vaccination. This CDR3 is CASSRISGGVETQYF. The CDR3 region has the DNA TGTGCCAGCAGTAGAATTAGCGGGGGGGTCGAGACCCAGTACTTC.